Below are 5 T cell receptor beta chains sequenced from a single sample in a study of cytomegalovirus exposure and HLA in healthy donors. Researchers ran the PCR with 60 Vbeta and 13 Jbeta primers. Sequencing used immunoSEQ multiplex PCR; TCRdb keeps in-frame clones, though not all of them. The sample lists fewer than 110,000 clones, less than 85% occurring once. Material for sequencing was PBMCs. The receptors stem from a woman between 35 and 50 years old in good health and CMV-seropositive.

The chain combines TRBV9 with TRBJ1-1, with 7 bases aligning to TRBD1. The junction had 6 bases not matched to a gene; V was cut back by 0 bases and J by 1 base. The CDR3 length is 16 residues. Germline CDR1 SGDLS, CDR2 YYNGEE. For the CDR3, the DNA is TGTGCCAGCAGCGTAGCTGGGCAGGGGGGGAACACTGAAGCTTTCTTT. It translates to CASSVAGQGGNTEAFF.

The chain carries TRBV7-2 and TRBJ2-5, with 7 bases aligning to TRBD1. With V trimmed by 5 bases and J by 1 base, 7 bases remained unmatched. There are 15 residues in the CDR3. The germline gives CDR1 SGHTA, CDR2 FQGNSA. The CDR3 region is CASSRNEGAQETQYF. The DNA for the CDR3 is TGTGCCAGCAGCCGCAACGAGGGGGCCCAAGAGACCCAGTACTTC.

This clone was seen once. In DNA form, the CDR3 reads TGTGCCATCCGGATCATGGAGGGTTCCTACGAGCAGTACTTC. Translating it yields CAIRIMEGSYEQYF. V is TRBV10-3 and J is TRBJ2-7, with D possibly TRBD2 on 6 matching bases. V shed 8 bases and J shed 1 base, with 15 bases lying between them. The CDR3 is 14 residues long. Germline CDR1 ENHRY, CDR2 SYGVKD.

The gene calls are TRBV6-5 and TRBJ2-1, with TRBD2 identical over 12 bases. CDR1 MNHEY and CDR2 SVGAGI come from the germline V gene. The trim removed 0 bases at V and 8 bases at J, leaving 5 bases unmatched. The CDR3 is made up of 16 amino acids. The CDR3 protein is CASSYSGLAGGHEQFF. The CDR3 nucleotides are TGTGCCAGCAGTTACTCGGGGCTAGCGGGGGGGCATGAGCAGTTCTTC.

J is TRBJ1-2 and V is TRBV5-5; 8 bases align to TRBD1. Germline CDR1 is SGHKS and CDR2 is YYEKEE (reference sequence). CDR3 length equals 15 residues. The J segment lost 3 bases and the V segment lost 3 bases, leaving 7 bases of the junction unmatched. The CDR3 coding sequence is TGTGCCAGCAGCTCCGACAGGGGAGGCTACTATGGCTACACCTTC. It yields the protein CASSSDRGGYYGYTF.